This T cell receptor beta chain was captured by sequencing in a study of blood T cells in healthy people across ages (dated by TCRdb to the mid-2010s). About the full investigation: In model experiments, roughly one uniquely barcoded TCR beta cDNA molecule per two T cells was captured by template switching. To avoid experimental bias, donors of different ages were distributed randomly across sequencing lanes. Four age groups were formed from the donors: young (average approximately 15 years), middle-aged (approximately 40), aged (about 68) and long-lived (82). To track age-related changes in TCR beta repertoire diversity, the study relied on deep sequencing normalized with unique cDNA molecular identifiers. The study analyzed two additional independent replicas of 1 million unique cDNA reads from the same blood draw for two donors, one aged 18 to 30 and one aged 80 or older.

Comment on this clonotype: Its antigen is still unknown. The input lacks base qualities; no much larger clone sits a single base away.

The donors were about 40 Caucasian individuals from Russia, aged roughly 6 to 95 years, who were systemically healthy. Around 10 milliliters of peripheral blood were drawn from each donor into EDTA-treated Vacutainer tubes. Ficoll-Paque density-gradient centrifugation was used to isolate PBMCs, with at least 7 million obtained per sample. Total RNA was extracted from PBMCs with Trizol reagent, with at least 5.5 micrograms obtained per sample. For every donor, flow cytometry on a PBMC aliquot measured the percentage of naive CD45RAhigh/CD27high T cells. The paper as a whole reports these results and caveats: Compared with the aged group, the long-lived group had more naive CD4+ T cells, fewer expanded clones and increased TCR diversity, a pattern suggesting age selection. Since profiling was done on bulk unsorted PBMCs, naive and antigen-experienced compartments could not be conclusively compared. Observed TCR beta diversity per million T cells fell roughly linearly with age, and a significant reduction was already apparent by age roughly 40. Because the CMV infection status of the donors was unknown, age-related changes in expanded clonotypes may potentially have been confounded. Estimates of total diversity based on one million sequenced T cells were considered lower bounds and underestimates. A strong correlation was found between observed TCR beta diversity and the percentage of naive T cells measured by flow cytometry.

For CDR1 and CDR2, the germline V gene lists MNHEY and SVGEGT. Cut back by 6 bases and 3 bases, the V and J ends lie 12 bases apart. CDR3 length: 14 amino acids, cysteine to phenylalanine. The kept DNA is CDR3 alone, 42 bases in frame from the first base. Library preparation was by 5' RACE. The instrument given in TCRdb is Illumina HiSeq 2500. A second PCR of roughly 7 to 11 cycles was performed with a sample-barcoded 5' primer and a J-beta primer mix. A template-switch 5' adaptor carrying 12 random nucleotides introduced a unique molecular identifier onto each TCR beta cDNA molecule. Each sample yielded at least 2.5 million CDR3-containing paired-end reads. First-strand cDNA synthesis was performed from all RNA using the Mint cDNA synthesis kit, with priming by a TRBC-specific oligonucleotide. All cDNA was treated with uracil-DNA glycosylase and then went through a first 18-cycle PCR with the universal primers M1SS and BC2_uni_R. On the authors' methods: For normalization, 1 million high-quality reads, each with a distinct molecular identifier, were randomly selected from each sample. Reads with shared molecular identifiers were discarded instead of being binned into consensus sequences. MiTCR, run with a Q25 quality threshold and the strictest error-elimination algorithm, handled CDR3 identification, clonotype clustering and error correction. A nonparametric unseen species model using Euler transformation provided a lower-bound estimate of total TCR beta diversity. The public reads were reprocessed in TCRdb via fastp at Q25 and MiXCR, keeping in-frame beta chains. Every distinct CDR3 protein forms one entry, paired with its most common genes and DNA. It is TCRdb's table, rather than the study itself, that gives the V and J calls and clone size. For this sample the table gives hundreds of thousands of distinct CDR3 sequences, of which about 53% were detected only once. Together, the top ten hold roughly 34% of the sample.

The receptor comes from a man aged 60 to 69 in good health. The rearranged segments are TRBV6-2 or TRBV6-3 and TRBJ1-5; matching of 5 bases hints at TRBD1 as the D gene. Sequenced material: blood. The CDR3 reads as follows: CASRTGRINQPQHF. The base sequence is TGTGCCAGCAGGACGGGACGGATCAATCAGCCCCAGCATTTT.